The rows below give T cell receptor beta chains drawn from one sample of a study of T cells after posttransplantation cyclophosphamide. Sequenced by immunoSEQ multiplex PCR; TCRdb stores in-frame clones only, minus some. The data show about 24,000 clones, with none appearing a single time. Material for sequencing was PBMCs. Receptor source: a woman between 50 and 59 years old in good health, CMV-negative, and a related stem cell transplant donor. Each CDR3 is given with its conserved first and last residue. The D gene is left open where the match is weak. Rows give clone size only sometimes, using once, few, many, or a class for an expanded clone.

cdr3_aa: CASSRPGQISDTQYF
cdr3_nt: TGTGCCAGCAGTCGTCCGGGACAGATTTCAGATACGCAGTATTTT
clone_size: many
j_call: TRBJ2-3
v_call: TRBV25-1
d_call: TRBD1

cdr3_aa: CASSLRGTPNPGREPQETQYF
cdr3_nt: TGTGCCAGCTCACTACGAGGAACCCCAAACCCTGGGCGGGAACCTCAAGAGACCCAGTACTTC
clone_size: many
j_call: TRBJ2-5
v_call: TRBV18
d_call: NA

cdr3_aa: CASSLGGVNNEQFF
cdr3_nt: TGTGCCAGCAGCTTAGGGGGAGTTAACAATGAGCAGTTCTTC
clone_size: many
j_call: TRBJ2-1
v_call: TRBV11-3
d_call: NA

cdr3_aa: CASSFRQSYGYTF
cdr3_nt: TGTGCCAGCAGTTTCAGACAGAGCTATGGCTACACCTTC
clone_size: many
j_call: TRBJ1-2
v_call: TRBV27
d_call: NA

cdr3_aa: CASSFGGRTSGIRNEQFF
cdr3_nt: TGTGCCAGCAGCTTTGGGGGAAGGACTAGCGGGATTCGGAATGAGCAGTTCTTC
clone_size: many
j_call: TRBJ2-1
v_call: TRBV12-1
d_call: NA

cdr3_aa: CASSSLRGGSDSPLHF
cdr3_nt: TGTGCCAGCAGTTCCCTCCGGGGGGGTTCCGATTCACCCCTCCACTTT
clone_size: many
j_call: TRBJ1-6
v_call: TRBV27
d_call: NA

cdr3_aa: CASKPGITGGYGYTF
cdr3_nt: TGTGCCAGCAAGCCCGGGATAACAGGGGGCTATGGCTACACCTTC
clone_size: many
j_call: TRBJ1-2
v_call: TRBV27
d_call: TRBD1

cdr3_aa: CASTLGQGRVDSPLHF
cdr3_nt: TGTGCCAGTACCCTGGGACAGGGGAGGGTAGATTCACCCCTCCACTTT
clone_size: many
j_call: TRBJ1-6
v_call: TRBV19
d_call: TRBD1

cdr3_aa: CASSLDSLGGDRVGMYEYF
cdr3_nt: TGTGCCAGCAGCTTAGATTCCTTAGGGGGGGACAGGGTAGGGATGTACGAGTACTTC
clone_size: many
j_call: TRBJ2-7
v_call: TRBV11-2
d_call: TRBD1

cdr3_aa: CATSRDGWGPNTGELFF
cdr3_nt: TGTGCCACCAGCAGAGATGGTTGGGGGCCGAACACCGGGGAGCTGTTTTTT
clone_size: many
j_call: TRBJ2-2
v_call: TRBV15
d_call: NA

cdr3_aa: CASNTGGTEAFF
cdr3_nt: TGTGCCAGCAACACAGGGGGAACTGAAGCTTTCTTT
clone_size: NA
j_call: TRBJ1-1
v_call: TRBV6-1
d_call: TRBD1

cdr3_aa: CASIPGNYEQYF
cdr3_nt: TGTGCCAGCATCCCGGGGAACTACGAGCAGTACTTC
clone_size: many
j_call: TRBJ2-7
v_call: TRBV21-1
d_call: NA

cdr3_aa: CASSLAATGAGYTF
cdr3_nt: TGTGCCAGCAGCTTAGCCGCGACAGGGGCTGGCTACACCTTC
clone_size: NA
j_call: TRBJ1-2
v_call: TRBV7-9
d_call: TRBD1

cdr3_aa: CASSSLIRQPQHF
cdr3_nt: TGTGCCAGCAGTTCATTGATCCGGCAGCCCCAGCATTTT
clone_size: many
j_call: TRBJ1-5
v_call: TRBV2
d_call: NA

cdr3_aa: CASSRGTSYEQYF
cdr3_nt: TGTGCCAGCAGCCGGGGTACCTCCTACGAGCAGTACTTC
clone_size: many
j_call: TRBJ2-7
v_call: TRBV5-4
d_call: NA

cdr3_aa: CASRRGQGAYNSPLHF
cdr3_nt: TGTGCCAGCAGGAGGGGGCAGGGGGCTTATAATTCACCCCTCCACTTT
clone_size: many
j_call: TRBJ1-6
v_call: TRBV5-6
d_call: TRBD1

cdr3_aa: CASSFTGGEQYF
cdr3_nt: TGCGCCAGCAGCTTCACAGGTGGCGAGCAGTACTTC
clone_size: few
j_call: TRBJ2-7
v_call: TRBV5-1
d_call: NA

cdr3_aa: CASSPTGTGDTYEQYF
cdr3_nt: TGCGCCAGCAGCCCAACCGGGACAGGTGACACCTACGAGCAGTACTTC
clone_size: many
j_call: TRBJ2-7
v_call: TRBV4-3
d_call: TRBD1

cdr3_aa: CASSLQLAGTYNEQFF
cdr3_nt: TGTGCCAGCAGTTTACAACTAGCGGGGACCTACAATGAGCAGTTCTTC
clone_size: many
j_call: TRBJ2-1
v_call: TRBV27
d_call: TRBD2

cdr3_aa: CAWSPLGGVGNTIYF
cdr3_nt: TGCGCCTGGAGTCCCCTAGGGGGGGTTGGAAACACCATATATTTT
clone_size: NA
j_call: TRBJ1-3
v_call: TRBV30
d_call: NA

cdr3_aa: CASRWSQVNTEAFF
cdr3_nt: TGTGCCAGCAGATGGTCTCAGGTGAACACTGAAGCTTTCTTT
clone_size: many
j_call: TRBJ1-1
v_call: TRBV25-1
d_call: NA

cdr3_aa: CASSARRGTPNTEAFF
cdr3_nt: TGTGCCAGCAGCGCCCGCAGGGGGACACCGAACACTGAAGCTTTCTTT
clone_size: many
j_call: TRBJ1-1
v_call: TRBV11-1
d_call: TRBD1

cdr3_aa: CASKDGMMGVREDTGELFF
cdr3_nt: TGTGCCAGCAAAGATGGCATGATGGGTGTTAGGGAGGACACCGGGGAGCTGTTTTTT
clone_size: many
j_call: TRBJ2-2
v_call: TRBV7-8
d_call: NA

cdr3_aa: CASSSPGGFRDTEAFF
cdr3_nt: TGTGCCAGCAGCTCTCCTGGGGGCTTCAGAGACACTGAAGCTTTCTTT
clone_size: many
j_call: TRBJ1-1
v_call: TRBV7-9
d_call: NA

cdr3_aa: CASRTSNQETQYF
cdr3_nt: TGTGCCAGCAGGACTTCGAATCAAGAGACCCAGTACTTC
clone_size: many
j_call: TRBJ2-5
v_call: TRBV13
d_call: NA

cdr3_aa: CASSWAGLDSYEQYF
cdr3_nt: TGTGCCAGCAGCTGGGCGGGACTTGACTCCTACGAGCAGTACTTC
clone_size: many
j_call: TRBJ2-7
v_call: TRBV5-4
d_call: NA

cdr3_aa: CASSIGRLAGDTEAFF
cdr3_nt: TGTGCCAGTAGTATCGGTCGTCTGGCAGGGGACACTGAAGCTTTCTTT
clone_size: many
j_call: TRBJ1-1
v_call: TRBV19
d_call: NA